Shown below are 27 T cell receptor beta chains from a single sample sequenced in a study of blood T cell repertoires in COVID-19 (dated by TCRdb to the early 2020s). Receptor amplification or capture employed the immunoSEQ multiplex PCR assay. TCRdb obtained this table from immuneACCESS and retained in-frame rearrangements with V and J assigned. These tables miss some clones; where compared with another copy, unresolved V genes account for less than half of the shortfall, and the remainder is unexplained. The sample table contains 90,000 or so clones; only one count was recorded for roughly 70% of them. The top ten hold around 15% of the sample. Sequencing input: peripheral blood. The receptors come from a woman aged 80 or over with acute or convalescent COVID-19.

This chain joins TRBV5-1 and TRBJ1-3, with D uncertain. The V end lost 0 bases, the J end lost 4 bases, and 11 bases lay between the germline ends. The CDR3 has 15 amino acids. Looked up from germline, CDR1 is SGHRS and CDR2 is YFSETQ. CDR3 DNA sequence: TGCGCCAGCAGCTTGGGCCGAGGGTACGGAAACACCATATATTTT. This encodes CASSLGRGYGNTIYF.

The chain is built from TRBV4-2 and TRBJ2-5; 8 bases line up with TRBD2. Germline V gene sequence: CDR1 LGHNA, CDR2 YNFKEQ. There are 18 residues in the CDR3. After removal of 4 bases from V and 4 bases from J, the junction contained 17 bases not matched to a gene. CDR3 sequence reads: CASSRQSRGLAGSETQYF. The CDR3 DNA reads TGTGCCAGCAGCCGACAATCTAGGGGCCTAGCGGGCTCAGAGACCCAGTACTTC.

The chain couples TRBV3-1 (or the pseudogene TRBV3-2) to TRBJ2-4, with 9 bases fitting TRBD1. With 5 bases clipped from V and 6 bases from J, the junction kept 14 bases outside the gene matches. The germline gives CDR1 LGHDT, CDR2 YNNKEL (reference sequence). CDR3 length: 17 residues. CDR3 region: CASSSLEGTGILNIQYF. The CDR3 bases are TGTGCCAGCAGCTCCTTAGAAGGGACAGGGATTTTAAACATTCAGTACTTC.

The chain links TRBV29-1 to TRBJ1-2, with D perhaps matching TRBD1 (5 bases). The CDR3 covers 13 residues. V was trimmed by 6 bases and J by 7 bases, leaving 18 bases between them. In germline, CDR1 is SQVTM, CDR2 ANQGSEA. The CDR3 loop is CSVLNRQLSGYTF. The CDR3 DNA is TGCAGCGTCCTGAATCGACAGCTATCTGGCTACACCTTC.

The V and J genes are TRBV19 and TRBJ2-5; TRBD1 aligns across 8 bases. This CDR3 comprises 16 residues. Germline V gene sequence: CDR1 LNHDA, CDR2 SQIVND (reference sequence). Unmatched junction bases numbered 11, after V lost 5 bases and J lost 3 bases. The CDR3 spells CASSPAGQGGEETQYF. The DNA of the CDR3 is TGTGCCAGTAGTCCCGCAGGACAGGGAGGTGAAGAGACCCAGTACTTC.

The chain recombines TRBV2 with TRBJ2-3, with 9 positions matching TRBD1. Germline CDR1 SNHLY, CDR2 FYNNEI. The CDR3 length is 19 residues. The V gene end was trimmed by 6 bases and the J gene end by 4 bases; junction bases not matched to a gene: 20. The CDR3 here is CASRLRIYRDRDGSDTQYF. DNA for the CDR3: TGTGCCAGCAGACTAAGAATTTACCGGGACAGGGACGGATCAGATACGCAGTATTTT.

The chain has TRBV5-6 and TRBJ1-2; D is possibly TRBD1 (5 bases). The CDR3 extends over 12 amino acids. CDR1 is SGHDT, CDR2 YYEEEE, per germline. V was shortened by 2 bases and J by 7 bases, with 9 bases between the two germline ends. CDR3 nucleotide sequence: TGTGCCAGCAGCTTCAGGGCTAGTGGCTACACCTTC. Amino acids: CASSFRASGYTF.

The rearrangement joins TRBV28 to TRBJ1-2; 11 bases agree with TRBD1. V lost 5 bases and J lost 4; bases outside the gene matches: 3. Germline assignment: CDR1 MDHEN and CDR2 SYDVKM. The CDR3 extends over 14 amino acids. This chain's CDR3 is CASSRTGGVYGYTF. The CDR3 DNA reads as TGTGCCAGCAGTCGGACAGGGGGCGTCTATGGCTACACCTTC.

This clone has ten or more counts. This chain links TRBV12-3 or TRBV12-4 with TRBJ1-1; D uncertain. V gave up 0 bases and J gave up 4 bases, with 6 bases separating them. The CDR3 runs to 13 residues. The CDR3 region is CASSLARFTEAFF. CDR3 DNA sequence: TGTGCCAGCAGTTTAGCGCGGTTCACTGAAGCTTTCTTT.

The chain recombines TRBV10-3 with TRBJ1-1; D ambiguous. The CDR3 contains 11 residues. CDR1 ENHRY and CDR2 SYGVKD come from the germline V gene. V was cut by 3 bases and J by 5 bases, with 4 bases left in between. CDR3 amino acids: CAISEETEAFF. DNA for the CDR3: TGTGCCATCAGTGAAGAGACTGAAGCTTTCTTT.

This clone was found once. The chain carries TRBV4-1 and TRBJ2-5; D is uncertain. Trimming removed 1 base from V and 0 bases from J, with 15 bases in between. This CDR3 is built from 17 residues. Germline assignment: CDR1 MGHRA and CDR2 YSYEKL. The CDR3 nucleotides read TGCGCCAGCAGCCAAGGGGCGATGGTTTACAACCAAGAGACCCAGTACTTC. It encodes CASSQGAMVYNQETQYF.

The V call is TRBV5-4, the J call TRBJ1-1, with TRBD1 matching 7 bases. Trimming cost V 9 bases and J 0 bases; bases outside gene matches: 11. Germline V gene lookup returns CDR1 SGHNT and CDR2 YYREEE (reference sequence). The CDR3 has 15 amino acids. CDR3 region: CATKTGATMNTEAFF. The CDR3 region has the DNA TGTGCCACCAAAACAGGGGCTACCATGAACACTGAAGCTTTCTTT.

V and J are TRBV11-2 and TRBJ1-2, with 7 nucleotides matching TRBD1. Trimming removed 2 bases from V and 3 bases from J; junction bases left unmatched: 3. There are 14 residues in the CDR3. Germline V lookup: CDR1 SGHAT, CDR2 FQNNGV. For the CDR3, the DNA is TGTGCCAGCAGCTTACAGGGGGTGGACTATGGCTACACCTTC. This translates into CASSLQGVDYGYTF.

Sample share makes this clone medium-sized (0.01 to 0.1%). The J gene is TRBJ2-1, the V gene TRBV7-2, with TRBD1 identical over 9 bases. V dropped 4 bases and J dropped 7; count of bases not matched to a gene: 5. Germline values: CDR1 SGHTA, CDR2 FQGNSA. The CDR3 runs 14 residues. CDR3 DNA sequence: TGTGCCAGCAGCTGGTCCGGGACAGGGAATGAGCAGTTCTTC. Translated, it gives CASSWSGTGNEQFF.

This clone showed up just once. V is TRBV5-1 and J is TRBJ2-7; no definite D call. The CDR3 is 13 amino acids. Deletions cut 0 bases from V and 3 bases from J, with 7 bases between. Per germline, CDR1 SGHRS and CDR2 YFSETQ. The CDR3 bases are TGCGCCAGCAGCTTGGACAGCCTCTACGAGCAGTACTTC. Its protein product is CASSLDSLYEQYF.

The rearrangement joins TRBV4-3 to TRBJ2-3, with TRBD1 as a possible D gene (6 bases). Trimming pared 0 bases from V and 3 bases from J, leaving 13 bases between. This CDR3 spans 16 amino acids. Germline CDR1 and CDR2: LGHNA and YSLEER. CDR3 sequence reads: CASSQDAAGDTDTQYF. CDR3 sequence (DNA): TGCGCCAGCAGCCAAGACGCTGCAGGGGATACAGATACGCAGTATTTT.

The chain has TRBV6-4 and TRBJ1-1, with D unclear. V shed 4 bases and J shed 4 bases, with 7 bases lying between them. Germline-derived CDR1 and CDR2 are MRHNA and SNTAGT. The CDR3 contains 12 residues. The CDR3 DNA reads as TGTGCCAGCAGTGGGAGGAGCACTGAAGCTTTCTTT. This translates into CASSGRSTEAFF.

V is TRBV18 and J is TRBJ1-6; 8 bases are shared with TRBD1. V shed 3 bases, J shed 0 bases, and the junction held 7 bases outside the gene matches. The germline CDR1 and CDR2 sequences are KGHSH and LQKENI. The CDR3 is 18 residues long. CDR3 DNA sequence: TGTGCCAGCTCACCTCGTTTGCAGGGGGCCTCCTATAATTCACCCCTCCACTTT. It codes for CASSPRLQGASYNSPLHF.

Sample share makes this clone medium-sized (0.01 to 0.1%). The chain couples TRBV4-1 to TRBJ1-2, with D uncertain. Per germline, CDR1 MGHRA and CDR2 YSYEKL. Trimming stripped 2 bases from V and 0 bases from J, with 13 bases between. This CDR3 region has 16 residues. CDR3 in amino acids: CASSQPRERANYGYTF. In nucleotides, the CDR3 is TGCGCCAGCAGCCAACCCCGAGAGAGAGCTAACTATGGCTACACCTTC.

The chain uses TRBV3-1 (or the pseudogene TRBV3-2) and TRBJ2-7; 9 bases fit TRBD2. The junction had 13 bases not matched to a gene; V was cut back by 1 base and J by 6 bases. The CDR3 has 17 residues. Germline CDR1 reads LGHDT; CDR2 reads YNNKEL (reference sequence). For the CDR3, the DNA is TGTGCCAGCAGCCAAGGGTGGCCGGGGGCGGGAGGGCCCGAGCAGTACTTC. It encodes CASSQGWPGAGGPEQYF.

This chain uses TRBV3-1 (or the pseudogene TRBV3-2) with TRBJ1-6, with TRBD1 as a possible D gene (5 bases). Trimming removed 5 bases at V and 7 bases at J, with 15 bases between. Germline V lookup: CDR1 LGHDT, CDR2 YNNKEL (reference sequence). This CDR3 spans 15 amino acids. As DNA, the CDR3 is TGTGCCAGCAGCTCATTAGGGCCAGGGAATTCACCCCTCCACTTT. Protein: CASSSLGPGNSPLHF.

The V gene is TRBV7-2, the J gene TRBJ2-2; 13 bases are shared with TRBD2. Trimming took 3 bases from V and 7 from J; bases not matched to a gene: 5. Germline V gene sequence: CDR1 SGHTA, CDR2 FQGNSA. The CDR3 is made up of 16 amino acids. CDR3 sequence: CASSFTSGGAVGELFF. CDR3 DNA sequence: TGTGCCAGCAGCTTTACTAGCGGGGGGGCGGTCGGGGAGCTGTTTTTT.

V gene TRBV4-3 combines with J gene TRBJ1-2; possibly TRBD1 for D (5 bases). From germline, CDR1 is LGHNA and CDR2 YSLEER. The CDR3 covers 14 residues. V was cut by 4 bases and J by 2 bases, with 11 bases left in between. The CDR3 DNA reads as TGCGCCAGCAGCCCCGGCAGGGTAAACTATGGCTACACCTTC. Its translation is CASSPGRVNYGYTF.

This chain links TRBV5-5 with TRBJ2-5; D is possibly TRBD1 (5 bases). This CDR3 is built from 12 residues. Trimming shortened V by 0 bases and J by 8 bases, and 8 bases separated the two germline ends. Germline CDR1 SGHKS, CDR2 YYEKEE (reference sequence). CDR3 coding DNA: TGTGCCAGCAGCTTGGGACAGTCTACCCAGTACTTC. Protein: CASSLGQSTQYF.

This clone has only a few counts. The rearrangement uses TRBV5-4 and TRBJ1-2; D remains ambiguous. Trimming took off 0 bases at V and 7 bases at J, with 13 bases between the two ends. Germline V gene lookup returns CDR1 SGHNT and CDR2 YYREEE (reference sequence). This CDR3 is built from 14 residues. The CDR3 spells CASSLVGERSGYTF. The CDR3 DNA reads TGTGCCAGCAGCTTGGTTGGAGAGAGGAGTGGCTACACCTTC.

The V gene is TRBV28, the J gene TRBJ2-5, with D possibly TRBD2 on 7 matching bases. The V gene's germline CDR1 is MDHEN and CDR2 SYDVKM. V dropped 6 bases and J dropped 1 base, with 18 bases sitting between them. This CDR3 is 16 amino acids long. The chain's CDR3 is CASSRGGFRGQETQYF. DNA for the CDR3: TGTGCCAGCAGCCGGGGAGGGTTCAGGGGCCAAGAGACCCAGTACTTC. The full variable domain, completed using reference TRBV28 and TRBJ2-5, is DVKVTQSSRYLVKRTGEKVFLECVQDMDHENMFWYRQDPGLGLRLIYFSYDVKMKEKGDIPEGYSVSREKKERFSLILESASTNQTSMYLCASSRGGFRGQETQYFGPGTRLLVL.

Written as DNA, the CDR3 is TGTGCCAGCAGTGTTAGGGGGCGAAGGCAGCCCCAGCATTTT. Encoded protein: CASSVRGRRQPQHF. This chain uses TRBV28 with TRBJ1-5, with TRBD1 matching 7 bases. V lost 5 bases and J lost 7; bases outside the gene matches: 8. The CDR3 is 14 residues long. Germline CDR1 is MDHEN and CDR2 is SYDVKM.